This T cell receptor (beta chain) appears in the sequencing data of a study of shared clonotypes between healthy human individuals. This clone has only a few counts. Sequenced by immunoSEQ multiplex PCR; TCRdb stores in-frame clones only, minus some. The sample includes roughly 300,000 clones, around 86% of them seen just once. This clonotype was sampled from a man aged 18 to 29 in good health. The sample comprised memory CD8+ T cells sorted from blood. The subset: CD45RO+ cells pooled with CCR7-negative TemRA cells.

CDR3 DNA: TGTGCCAGCAGCCCTATAGCGGGAATCAACAATGAGCAGTTCTTC. Protein: CASSPIAGINNEQFF. The chain recombines TRBV11-2 with TRBJ2-1, with 8 bases lining up with TRBD2. Per germline, CDR1 SGHAT and CDR2 FQNNGV. This CDR3 has 15 residues. Unmatched junction bases numbered 8, after V lost 5 bases and J lost 5 bases.